Below are 22 T cell receptor beta chains sequenced from a single sample in a study of beta chain features in type 1 diabetes. Study-wide findings and caveats: In all four CD4+ subsets, TCRB CDR3 length was significantly, moderately reduced in type 1 diabetes.

Their antigens remain unidentified. Expressed TCRB transcripts were sequenced, since all the RNA that had been isolated was reverse transcribed. Measured with immunoSEQ multiplex PCR; TCRdb has only the in-frame clones, and not every one. The data hold 300,000 to 350,000 clones, with roughly 12% observed a single time. Sequences were obtained from naive CD4+ T cells from blood. The origin of the receptors is a woman aged 18-29 years with type 1 diabetes.

Points on this clone: Other nucleotide sequences in the sample specify the same CDR3. The V and J genes are TRBV28 and TRBJ1-5; D possibly corresponds to TRBD1 (5 bases). Germline V CDR1 and CDR2: MDHEN, SYDVKM. This CDR3 comprises 14 residues. The V gene lost 4 bases and the J gene lost 3 bases, with 10 bases spanning the gap. The CDR3 coding sequence is TGTGCCAGCAGTTCGGGGGGATCCAATCAGCCCCAGCATTTT. Translating it yields CASSSGGSNQPQHF.

The chain couples TRBV10-2 to TRBJ2-3; D is unresolved. Germline values: CDR1 WSHSY, CDR2 SAAADI. This CDR3 contains 14 residues. V gave up 5 bases and J gave up 1 base, with 10 bases separating them. CDR3 amino acids: CASSINRGTDTQYF. The CDR3 region has the DNA TGCGCCAGCAGTATTAATCGGGGCACAGATACGCAGTATTTT.

The chain joins TRBV6-6 to TRBJ1-5; D is unclear. CDR1 is MNHNY and CDR2 is SVGAGI in the germline V gene (reference sequence). The CDR3 runs to 13 residues. V was pared by 8 bases and J by 6 bases, with 14 bases between. CDR3 sequence (DNA): TGTGCCAGCGCCTCAATAGCCGGTCAGCCCCAGCATTTT. Protein: CASASIAGQPQHF.

The rearrangement uses TRBV2 and TRBJ1-1; 8 positions agree with TRBD1. CDR3 size: 17 residues. Germline V lookup: CDR1 SNHLY, CDR2 FYNNEI. The V segment lost 3 bases and the J segment 3 bases; nucleotides outside the gene matches: 12. The CDR3 here is CASSEGGQGSVYTEAFF. The DNA for the CDR3 is TGTGCCAGCAGTGAGGGAGGACAGGGTTCGGTATACACTGAAGCTTTCTTT.

This clone was counted a few times. The chain links TRBV7-2 to TRBJ2-1; 8 positions match TRBD2. Per germline, CDR1 SGHTA and CDR2 FQGNSA. The CDR3 consists of 15 residues. V lost 5 bases and J lost 5; bases outside the gene matches: 8. In nucleotides, the CDR3 is TGTGCCAGCAGCAAGCGAACTAGCGGACACAATGAGCAGTTCTTC. This translates into CASSKRTSGHNEQFF.

CDR3 region: CASMIRTDREETQYF. The DNA of the CDR3 is TGTGCCAGTATGATTAGGACAGACCGTGAGGAGACCCAGTACTTC. The rearrangement joins TRBV19 to TRBJ2-5, with D possibly being TRBD1 (6 bases). The V end was cut by 7 bases, the J end by 5 bases, with 20 bases between. Germline CDR1 and CDR2: LNHDA and SQIVND (reference sequence). CDR3 length: 15 residues.

Worth noting for this clone: This CDR3 is also generated by other DNA sequences in the sample. The V call is TRBV5-1, the J call TRBJ2-5; perhaps TRBD1 as D (5 bases). The V and J ends lost 2 bases and 5 bases respectively, with 10 bases between them. The germline gives CDR1 SGHRS, CDR2 YFSETQ. There are 13 residues in the CDR3. For the CDR3, the DNA is TGCGCCAGCAGCTTAGGGGCCGGGGAGACCCAGTACTTC. This codes for CASSLGAGETQYF. Full variable domain (outside the CDR3, taken from reference TRBV5-1 and TRBJ2-5): KAGVTQTPRYLIKTRGQQVTLSCSPISGHRSVSWYQQTPGQGLQFLFEYFSETQRNKGNFPGRFSGRQFSNSRSEMNVSTLELGDSALYLCASSLGAGETQYFGPGTRLLVL.

This clone has only a few counts. The sample carries other DNA sequences with the same CDR3. The chain links TRBV29-1 to TRBJ2-2, with 9 bases lining up with TRBD1. The germline gives CDR1 SQVTM, CDR2 ANQGSEA. The CDR3 has 14 amino acids. V was clipped by 6 bases and J by 3 bases; unmatched bases: 5. The CDR3 reads CSVRDRVDTGELFF. CDR3 bases: TGCAGCGTCCGGGACAGGGTCGACACCGGGGAGCTGTTTTTT.

In its sample, this clone was seen a few times. V gene TRBV18 combines with J gene TRBJ2-1; 7 positions agree with TRBD2. CDR3 length: 16 residues. Germline CDR1 is KGHSH and CDR2 is LQKENI. V was pared by 3 bases and J by 4 bases, with 9 bases of the junction left unmatched. CDR3 DNA: TGTGCCAGCTCACCCTTCACCGGGACTACTTACAATGAGCAGTTCTTC. Its translation: CASSPFTGTTYNEQFF.

The chain is built from TRBV19 and TRBJ1-1, with TRBD1 matching 8 bases. Trimming removed 10 bases from V and 0 bases from J; junction bases left unmatched: 4. Germline V gene sequence: CDR1 LNHDA, CDR2 SQIVND (reference sequence). CDR3 length: 13 residues. The CDR3 here is CATRTGMNTEAFF. In nucleotides, the CDR3 is TGTGCCACTAGGACAGGGATGAACACTGAAGCTTTCTTT. The whole variable domain, filled in from reference TRBV19 and TRBJ1-1, reads DGGITQSPKYLFRKEGQNVTLSCEQNLNHDAMYWYRQDPGQGLRLIYYSQIVNDFQKGDIAEGYSVSREKKESFPLTVTSAQKNPTAFYLCATRTGMNTEAFFGQGTRLTVV.

This clone showed up just a few times. The CDR3 sequence: CSATRGEVGPQHF. In nucleotides, the CDR3 is TGCAGCGCGACCAGGGGGGAGGTCGGTCCCCAGCATTTT. The chain is built from TRBV29-1 and TRBJ1-5; 7 nucleotides align to TRBD1. With 7 bases clipped from V and 10 bases from J, the junction kept 13 bases outside the gene matches. This CDR3 spans 13 amino acids. Germline V gene lookup returns CDR1 SQVTM and CDR2 ANQGSEA.

This clone has just one count. This sequence joins TRBV27 and TRBJ2-7; 8 nucleotides match TRBD1. Trimming took 5 bases from V and 11 from J; bases not matched to a gene: 8. The CDR3 contains 12 residues. CDR1 and CDR2 from the germline V gene are MNHEY and SMNVEV (reference sequence). The CDR3 region is CASSMSRGLKYF. The CDR3 DNA sequence: TGTGCCAGCAGTATGTCCAGGGGGCTCAAGTACTTC.

This chain links TRBV10-3 with TRBJ2-7, with 9 bases aligning to TRBD2. Losses at the gene ends were 4 bases for V and 7 bases for J; bases not matched to a gene: 14. The CDR3 contains 16 residues. Germline CDR1 reads ENHRY; CDR2 reads SYGVKD. CDR3 sequence: CAISVPDRGRAGEQYV. CDR3 nucleotides: TGTGCCATCAGTGTTCCGGATCGCGGGAGGGCGGGTGAGCAGTACGTC.

This clone was picked up a small number of times. The chain has TRBV29-1 and TRBJ1-2; maybe TRBD1 (5 bases). Germline-derived CDR1 and CDR2 are SQVTM and ANQGSEA. The CDR3 consists of 15 residues. The V end lost 3 bases, the J end lost 0 bases, and 14 bases lay between the germline ends. The CDR3 DNA reads TGCAGCGTTGACCGACGGTCACAGGCTAACTATGGCTACACCTTC. Protein sequence: CSVDRRSQANYGYTF.

This chain uses TRBV28 with TRBJ2-3, with 9 bases that match TRBD1. The CDR3 loop spans 17 amino acids. With 4 bases clipped from V and 2 bases from J, the junction kept 10 bases outside the gene matches. CDR1 and CDR2 from the germline V gene are MDHEN and SYDVKM. The CDR3 spells CASSSPPQGASTDTQYF. DNA of the CDR3: TGTGCCAGCAGTTCGCCTCCACAGGGGGCTTCCACAGATACGCAGTATTTT.

The genes are TRBV10-3 and TRBJ2-1; D remains unclear. Germline-derived CDR1 and CDR2 are ENHRY and SYGVKD. Trimming left V 4 bases short and J 2 bases short, with 12 bases between. The CDR3 length is 15 residues. The CDR3 nucleotides are TGTGCCATCAGTGCTGGGCTTTTCGCCTACAATGAGCAGTTCTTC. This translates into CAISAGLFAYNEQFF.

Only a few counts were recorded for this clone. The chain is built from TRBV29-1 and TRBJ2-7; D is perhaps TRBD1 (8 bases). The CDR3 loop spans 13 amino acids. From germline, CDR1 is SQVTM and CDR2 ANQGSEA. V shed 1 base and J shed 5 bases, with 12 bases lying between them. The DNA of the CDR3 is TGCAGCGTTGAAGGACAGGGGAGGGACGAGCAGTACTTC. Translated, it gives CSVEGQGRDEQYF.

The genes are TRBV11-2 and TRBJ2-3; D might be TRBD2 (5 bases). Deletions cut 5 bases from V and 2 bases from J, with 14 bases between. Germline CDR1 is SGHAT and CDR2 is FQNNGV. The CDR3 extends over 15 amino acids. The CDR3 reads CASSRPGSDTDTQYF. In nucleotides, the CDR3 is TGTGCCAGCAGCCGGCCGGGGTCAGACACAGATACGCAGTATTTT. Full variable domain (missing parts from reference TRBV11-2 and TRBJ2-3): EAGVAQSPRYKIIEKRQSVAFWCNPISGHATLYWYQQILGQGPKLLIQFQNNGVVDDSQLPKDRFSAERLKGVDSTLKIQPAKLEDSAVYLCASSRPGSDTDTQYFGPGTRLTVL.

This chain joins TRBV6-1 and TRBJ2-2; 11 nucleotides line up with TRBD2. The V gene end was trimmed by 4 bases and the J gene end by 7 bases; junction bases not matched to a gene: 5. The CDR3 consists of 15 residues. Germline values: CDR1 MNHNS, CDR2 SASEGT. In nucleotides, the CDR3 is TGTGCCAGCAGTGGACTAGCGGGAATGATCGGGGAGCTGTTTTTT. Protein sequence: CASSGLAGMIGELFF.

A few counts support this clone. The V gene is TRBV7-3, the J gene TRBJ2-2; maybe TRBD2 (6 bases). The V gene's germline CDR1 is SGHTA and CDR2 FQGTGA. The ends were cut back, 5 bases at V and 4 bases at J, with 11 bases in the middle. The CDR3 is 14 residues long. The CDR3 coding sequence is TGTGCCAGCAGCCTTTCGCGGGGCACCGGGGAGCTGTTTTTT. Translating it yields CASSLSRGTGELFF.

This chain joins TRBV30 and TRBJ1-5; no clear D. Per germline, CDR1 GTSNPN and CDR2 SVGIG (reference sequence). The CDR3 has 13 residues. Trimming took off 3 bases at V and 0 bases at J, with 6 bases between the two ends. The CDR3 DNA reads TGTGCCTGGAGAGGAGATAGCAATCAGCCCCAGCATTTT. Its protein is CAWRGDSNQPQHF.

The J gene is TRBJ2-7, the V gene TRBV7-9; D might be TRBD1 (6 bases). The length of the CDR3 is 15 residues. Germline CDR1 is SEHNR and CDR2 is FQNEAQ (reference sequence). V lost 2 bases to trimming and J lost 2 bases, with 13 bases between them. CDR3 bases: TGTGCCAGCAGCTTAAGGCCGGGACAAGCCTACGAGCAGTACTTC. Protein: CASSLRPGQAYEQYF.